This T cell receptor (beta chain) was sequenced in a study of blood T cell repertoires in COVID-19. The V gene end was trimmed by 3 bases and the J gene end by 2 bases; junction bases not matched to a gene: 4. Germline CDR1 is MNHNS and CDR2 is SASEGT. This CDR3 has 15 residues. Source study methods: Amplification of reference gene primers was used by the study to estimate nucleated cell counts. Clones were read by immunoSEQ multiplex PCR, and TCRdb kept only the in-frame ones, dropping some. V, J and clone size derive from that table, while D and trimming were established from the DNA sequence. The table shows around 74,000 clones, with 70% to 90% occurring only once.

Sequencing used peripheral blood. This clonotype was sampled from a man aged 50-59 years with active COVID-19. The chain carries TRBV6-1 and TRBJ2-3; 8 nucleotides agree with TRBD1. The CDR3 is CASSEDREATDTQYF. In DNA form, the CDR3 reads TGTGCCAGCAGTGAGGACAGGGAAGCCACAGATACGCAGTATTTT.